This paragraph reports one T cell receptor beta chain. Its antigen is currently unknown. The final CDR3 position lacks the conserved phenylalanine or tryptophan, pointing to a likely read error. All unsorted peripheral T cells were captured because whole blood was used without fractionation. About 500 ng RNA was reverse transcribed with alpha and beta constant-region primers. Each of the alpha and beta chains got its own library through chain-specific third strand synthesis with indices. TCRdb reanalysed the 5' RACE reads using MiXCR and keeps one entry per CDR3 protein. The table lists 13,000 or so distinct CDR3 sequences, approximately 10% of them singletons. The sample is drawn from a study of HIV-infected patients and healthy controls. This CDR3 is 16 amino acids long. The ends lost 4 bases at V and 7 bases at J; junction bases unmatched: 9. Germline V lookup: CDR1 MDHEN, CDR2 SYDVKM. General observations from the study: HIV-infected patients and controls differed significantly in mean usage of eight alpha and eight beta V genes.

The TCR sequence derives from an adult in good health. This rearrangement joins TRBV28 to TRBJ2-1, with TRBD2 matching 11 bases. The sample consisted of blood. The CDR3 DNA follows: TGTGCCAGCAGTTCCCCCTTAGCGGGAGGGCTGAATGAGCAGTTCCTC. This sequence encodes CASSSPLAGGLNEQFL.